These 8 T cell receptor beta chains came from one sample sequenced in a study of identical twins listed by TCRdb under 2016. The library was obtained by 5' RACE. TCRdb shows the sequencer as Illumina HiSeq 2000. Starting from the raw public reads, TCRdb applied fastp trimming at Q25, assembled clones with MiXCR and retained in-frame beta chains. Entries are consolidated by CDR3 protein sequence, retaining the most common genes and DNA. For this sample the table gives approximately 690,000 distinct CDR3 sequences, of which 5.5% to 6.5% were detected only once. The ten most abundant clones make up about 2% of the sample. The material sequenced was naive T cells sorted from blood. In the paper's terms, the cell subset or site label means: cells isolated with a human naive T-cell isolation kit. The receptors here all came from a young man in good health.

The sample holds a few counts of this clonotype. The chain is built from TRBV7-2 and TRBJ2-2, with 11 bases lining up with TRBD2. Trimming cost V 3 bases and J 5 bases; bases outside gene matches: 8. From germline, CDR1 is SGHTA and CDR2 FQGNSA. The CDR3 is 17 amino acids. CDR3 residues: CASSFYLAGGGTGELFF. CDR3 nucleotide sequence: TGTGCCAGCAGCTTTTACCTAGCGGGAGGCGGGACCGGGGAGCTGTTTTTT.

This clonotype appeared a few times. This chain uses TRBV13 with TRBJ2-5; 9 bases fit TRBD2. Germline assignment: CDR1 PRHDT and CDR2 FYEKMQ (reference sequence). V shed 5 bases and J 10 bases; nucleotides not matched to a gene: 14. The CDR3 runs to 15 residues. The CDR3 here is CASSQGEAGGEGQYF. CDR3 nucleotides: TGTGCCAGCAGCCAGGGGGAAGCGGGAGGTGAGGGCCAGTACTTC.

This rearrangement joins TRBV29-1 to TRBJ2-7; perhaps TRBD1 as D (5 bases). Germline values: CDR1 SQVTM, CDR2 ANQGSEA. The CDR3 has 12 amino acids. V shed 7 bases and J shed 6 bases, with 16 bases lying between them. CDR3 bases: TGCAGCGGCCTACTTGGCCAGGGCGAGCAGTACTTC. Its protein product is CSGLLGQGEQYF.

Ten or more counts support this clonotype. This chain joins TRBV12-3 or TRBV12-4 and TRBJ2-1; 11 nucleotides align to TRBD2. Trimming cost V 7 bases and J 7 bases; bases outside gene matches: 6. CDR3 size: 14 residues. This CDR3 is CASIKTSGRNEQFF. The CDR3 nucleotides are TGTGCCAGCATTAAAACTAGCGGGAGAAATGAGCAGTTCTTC.

This clonotype turned up a few times. The rearrangement uses TRBV30 and TRBJ2-2; D may be TRBD2 (5 bases). V dropped 0 bases and J dropped 4 bases, with 18 bases sitting between them. The length of the CDR3 is 17 residues. Germline CDR1 reads GTSNPN; CDR2 reads SVGIG (reference sequence). CDR3 residues: CAWSVTRSDYFTGELFF. The CDR3 bases are TGTGCCTGGAGTGTGACAAGGTCCGACTATTTCACCGGGGAGCTGTTTTTT.

Many counts were recorded for this clonotype. This chain uses TRBV4-3 with TRBJ2-3; possibly TRBD1 for D (5 bases). Germline CDR1 is LGHNA and CDR2 is YSLEER. V lost 0 bases, J lost 1 base, and 8 bases lay in between. The CDR3 consists of 15 residues. The CDR3, as DNA: TGCGCCAGCAGCCAAGATCGCAGGGGCACAGATACGCAGTATTTT. Protein: CASSQDRRGTDTQYF.

This sequence joins TRBV2 and TRBJ2-3; 12 bases align to TRBD2. The germline V gene encodes CDR1 SNHLY and CDR2 FYNNEI. This CDR3 has 16 residues. With 6 bases clipped from V and 2 bases from J, the junction kept 6 bases outside the gene matches. For the CDR3, the DNA is TGTGCCAGCAGAGCCGGACTAGCGGGGCTCACAGATACGCAGTATTTT. This gives the protein CASRAGLAGLTDTQYF.

The chain carries TRBV19 and TRBJ2-2, with a weak D call TRBD1 (5 bases). Germline V gene lookup returns CDR1 LNHDA and CDR2 SQIVND (reference sequence). CDR3 length: 14 residues. Trimming removed 10 bases at V and 0 bases at J, with 12 bases between. The CDR3 sequence: CATQQGPNTGELFF. The CDR3 coding sequence is TGTGCCACCCAGCAGGGCCCGAACACCGGGGAGCTGTTTTTT.